The present T cell receptor beta chain was sequenced within a study of blood T cells in healthy people across ages. Study-level findings and limits: Estimated diversity that came from one million T cells was considered an underestimate. The study could not conclusively compare naive and antigen-experienced cells, given its unsorted PBMCs.

This clonotype occurred a few times. Its cognate antigen is unknown. This CDR3 is built from 15 residues. J gave up 4 bases and V 4 bases, and 9 bases lay outside the gene matches. Germline V CDR1 and CDR2: SGHRS, YFSETQ. PCR was performed a second time for about 6 to 12 cycles using a sample-barcoded 5' primer and a J-beta primer mix. At least 2.5 million CDR3-containing paired-end reads were obtained per sample. TCRdb re-derived calls from the 5' RACE reads in MiXCR, one entry per CDR3 protein. The sample holds about 930,000 distinct CDR3 sequences, 25% to 35% seen once. These data also featured in a second study, about T cells of mothers and their children. As that report states: From each mother came over 9.5 million TCR beta CDR3 reads, and from each child came about 3 million.

The chain links TRBV5-1 to TRBJ1-2; 8 bases map to TRBD1. Specimen: blood. The TCR originated in a woman aged 35 to 49 in good health. The CDR3 region has the DNA TGCGCCAGCAGCCTCCGACAGGGGAGCGGCTATGGCTACACCTTC. It yields the protein CASSLRQGSGYGYTF.